This TCR beta chain was recovered during a study of immune heterogeneity within non-small cell lung tumors. On the study more broadly: The composition of the tumors was a few squamous cell carcinomas, roughly ten non-squamous carcinomas and 1 not otherwise specified.

Genomic DNA from bulk tumor acted as the template, and about 550 ng was loaded per sample. Several spatially distant biopsies were obtained per primary tumor intraoperatively. Those enrolled were patients newly diagnosed with untreated non-small cell lung cancer and undergoing curative surgery. The CDR3 runs 13 residues. Germline values: CDR1 MNHNS, CDR2 SASEGT. Trimming took 6 bases from V and 1 from J, leaving 9 bases between them. This clonotype counts as medium-sized (0.01 to 0.1%). What it binds is not known. The study, taken as a whole, reports: Recurrence of the same dominant CDR3 beta clonotypes was seen across tumor sites within a patient, and site-unique high-frequency clones were present alongside them. Local tumor mutational burden and local T-cell repertoire clonality showed a moderate significant correlation, R 0.3 to 0.4.

Multiplex PCR was performed with 32 V and 13 J primers, and it amplified TCR beta CDR3. TCRdb re-called the multiplex PCR reads through MiXCR, storing one row per CDR3 protein. The sample includes just over 15,000 distinct CDR3 sequences, over 25% of them seen just once. The chain links TRBV6-1 to TRBJ1-1; no clear D gene. Material: lung tumor tissue. This TCR derives from a man aged 35-49 years with non-small cell lung cancer. CDR3 in amino acids: CASSSSENTEAFF. The DNA of the CDR3 is TGTGCCAGCAGCAGCAGTGAGAACACTGAAGCTTTCTTT.